This TCR beta chain was sequenced for a study of shared clonotypes between healthy human individuals. In the CD4+ fraction, cells were divided into CD45RA+ naive and CD45RA-negative memory subsets. The V end was cut by 6 bases, the J end by 4 bases, with 16 bases between. The CDR3 runs to 15 residues. The germline CDR1 and CDR2 sequences are MNHEY and SMNVEV (reference sequence). Assay: immunoSEQ multiplex PCR; the TCRdb copy retains only in-frame clones and omits some. The top ten hold around 1.6% of the sample, which has roughly 760,000 clones, about 74% seen once. Study observations and caveats: Sequencing of the sorted subsets was shown by rarefaction to be incomplete despite large depth. Between several donors, naive CD4 clonotypes were shared at a level of about 5%. Clonotypes shared by all four sorted-subset donors had higher generation probabilities than non-shared clonotypes.

Points on this clone: Its target is unknown.

The chain joins TRBV27 to TRBJ1-5; tentatively, D is TRBD1 (5 bases). The sample consisted of memory CD4+ T cells sorted from blood. Subset meaning: CD45RA-negative fraction. The sequence was collected from a woman aged 25 to 39 in good health. For the CDR3, the DNA is TGTGCCAGCAGCCAGAGTTTAGACAGAAATCAGCCCCAGCATTTT. Encoded protein: CASSQSLDRNQPQHF.